Shown below are 29 T cell receptor beta chains from a single sample sequenced in a study of blood T cell repertoires in COVID-19. Using immunoSEQ multiplex PCR, the repertoire was profiled, and TCRdb retains in-frame clones only, with some absent. The sample consists of around 210,000 clones, over 75% of them appearing once. Sequencing input: peripheral blood. The receptors were sampled from a man in his fifties with COVID-19, enrolled during active disease.

The V gene is TRBV2, the J gene TRBJ2-7; tentative D call: TRBD1 (6 bases). The CDR3 is 12 amino acids. Germline-derived CDR1 and CDR2 are SNHLY and FYNNEI. Trimming took 6 bases from V and 1 from J, leaving 7 bases between them. Here the CDR3 reads CASRQGSYEQYF. Written as DNA, the CDR3 is TGTGCCAGCAGACAGGGATCCTACGAGCAGTACTTC. The full variable domain, rest sourced from reference TRBV2 and TRBJ2-7, is EPEVTQTPSHQVTQMGQEVILRCVPISNHLYFYWYRQILGQKVEFLVSFYNNEISEKSEIFDDQFSVERPDGSNFTLKIRSTKLEDSAMYFCASRQGSYEQYFGPGTRLTVT.

This clone is a singleton in its sample. This chain joins TRBV7-5 and TRBJ2-3; the table calls TRBD1, which could not be checked here. TRBV7-5 is noted as a pseudogene. The CDR3 is made up of 11 amino acids. The CDR3 DNA follows: TGTGCCAGAAGCCAGGTCCGGACAAGGTATTTT. This translates into CARSQVRTRYF.

This rearrangement joins TRBV4-1 to TRBJ2-1, with 7 positions matching TRBD1. The ends lost 4 bases at V and 1 base at J; junction bases unmatched: 7. There are 16 residues in the CDR3. Per germline, CDR1 MGHRA and CDR2 YSYEKL. DNA of the CDR3: TGCGCCAGCAGCCGAGAAGGGGGCCGGTCCTACAATGAGCAGTTCTTC. Its protein is CASSREGGRSYNEQFF.

This clone is a singleton in its sample. The chain couples TRBV13 to TRBJ2-2; D is possibly TRBD2 (5 bases). Germline CDR1 PRHDT, CDR2 FYEKMQ (reference sequence). The V and J ends lost 4 bases and 10 bases respectively, with 16 bases between them. CDR3 length: 14 residues. As DNA, the CDR3 is TGTGCCAGCAGCTCCAGTTTGGGTCGGGAGGAGCTGTTTTTT. This codes for CASSSSLGREELFF.

This clone occurred a few times. The V call is TRBV4-2, the J call TRBJ1-1; D uncertain. From germline, CDR1 is LGHNA and CDR2 YNFKEQ. Trimming took off 4 bases at V and 5 bases at J, with 11 bases between the two ends. This CDR3 is built from 13 residues. CDR3 amino acids: CASSPRVETEAFF. CDR3 bases: TGTGCCAGCAGCCCACGGGTGGAAACTGAAGCTTTCTTT.

V usage is TRBV23-1 and J usage is TRBJ1-5, with D perhaps TRBD1 (6 bases). TRBV23-1 is noted as an ORF with a role that remains uncertain. The CDR3 is made up of 15 amino acids. V lost 5 bases, J lost 7 bases, and 18 bases lay in between. CDR3 sequence: CASSKFTGFWQPQHF. In nucleotides, the CDR3 is TGCGCCAGCAGTAAATTCACAGGGTTCTGGCAGCCCCAGCATTTT.

J is TRBJ2-2 and V is TRBV10-3, with a tentative D call TRBD2 (6 bases). Germline values: CDR1 ENHRY, CDR2 SYGVKD. The CDR3 loop spans 16 amino acids. V was pared by 2 bases and J by 7 bases, with 17 bases between. The DNA of the CDR3 is TGTGCCATCAGTGAGAATGGAGGGGCGGGGATCGGGGAGCTGTTTTTT. Residues: CAISENGGAGIGELFF.

CDR3 nucleotide sequence: TGCGCCAGCAGCCAAGAAGTCTCGACTAGCCATGCTACGAAGCAGTACTTC. Its translation is CASSQEVSTSHATKQYF. The chain carries TRBV4-3 and TRBJ2-7; 7 nucleotides agree with TRBD2. This CDR3 comprises 17 residues. After removal of 0 bases from V and 8 bases from J, the junction contained 16 bases not matched to a gene. Germline-derived CDR1 and CDR2 are LGHNA and YSLEER.

This chain links TRBV30 with TRBJ2-7; TRBD2 aligns across 13 bases. Per germline, CDR1 GTSNPN and CDR2 SVGIG (reference sequence). Unmatched junction bases numbered 6, after V lost 8 bases and J lost 2 bases. The length of the CDR3 is 14 residues. The CDR3 region is CAGTGTSGAYEQYF. The CDR3 DNA sequence: TGTGCCGGGACCGGGACTAGCGGGGCCTACGAGCAGTACTTC.

V is TRBV11-3 and J is TRBJ1-5, with D possibly TRBD1 on 5 matching bases. V gave up 5 bases and J gave up 9 bases, with 23 bases separating them. The CDR3 has 16 residues. Germline lookup yields CDR1 SGHNT and CDR2 YENEEA. CDR3 residues: CASSTTPGQGQGPQHF. The DNA of the CDR3 is TGTGCCAGCAGCACTACCCCCGGCCAGGGCCAGGGGCCCCAGCATTTT. The full variable domain, its missing parts supplied by reference TRBV11-3 and TRBJ1-5, is EAGVVQSPRYKIIEKKQPVAFWCNPISGHNTLYWYLQNLGQGPELLIRYENEEAVDDSQLPKDRFSAERLKGVDSTLKIQPAELGDSAVYLCASSTTPGQGQGPQHFGDGTRLSIL.

V gene TRBV10-3 combines with J gene TRBJ2-5, with TRBD1 as a possible D gene (6 bases). The CDR3 contains 13 residues. Germline V gene lookup returns CDR1 ENHRY and CDR2 SYGVKD. V was cut by 2 bases and J by 5 bases, with 9 bases left in between. CDR3 in amino acids: CAISEGGFETQYF. The CDR3 DNA reads TGTGCCATCAGTGAGGGGGGCTTCGAGACCCAGTACTTC.

The V gene is TRBV3-1 (or the pseudogene TRBV3-2), the J gene TRBJ1-1; TRBD1 is a possible D gene (6 bases). V lost 1 base and J 6 bases, leaving 15 bases between the germline ends. The germline CDR1 and CDR2 sequences are LGHDT and YNNKEL (reference sequence). This CDR3 region has 15 residues. The CDR3 bases are TGTGCCAGCAGCCAAGGTCAGGGGAGTTTGGCTGAAGCTTTCTTT. This sequence encodes CASSQGQGSLAEAFF.

The chain couples TRBV19 to TRBJ1-2; D not resolved. Germline CDR1 LNHDA, CDR2 SQIVND (reference sequence). There are 15 residues in the CDR3. Trimming shortened V by 3 bases and J by 3 bases, and 14 bases separated the two germline ends. As DNA, the CDR3 is TGTGCCAGTAGTATCGAGGCCAGCTCCTACTATGGCTACACCTTC. Its translation is CASSIEASSYYGYTF.

This chain joins TRBV5-4 and TRBJ2-2; 8 bases align to TRBD1. This CDR3 is 16 amino acids long. V was clipped by 4 bases and J by 4 bases; unmatched bases: 9. Germline V gives CDR1 SGHNT, CDR2 YYREEE (reference sequence). The CDR3, as DNA: TGTGCCAGCAGCAGCACAGGGGGAGAAGGCACCGGGGAGCTGTTTTTT. Its translation is CASSSTGGEGTGELFF. Using reference TRBV5-4 and TRBJ2-2 for the parts outside the CDR3, the full variable domain is ETGVTQSPTHLIKTRGQQVTLRCSSQSGHNTVSWYQQALGQGPQFIFQYYREEENGRGNFPPRFSGLQFPNYSSELNVNALELDDSALYLCASSSTGGEGTGELFFGEGSRLTVL.

This sequence joins TRBV27 and TRBJ2-7; 10 bases line up with TRBD1. Germline CDR1 is MNHEY and CDR2 is SMNVEV (reference sequence). The CDR3 loop spans 15 amino acids. The V and J ends lost 5 bases and 2 bases, in that order; junction bases with no gene match: 6. The CDR3 loop reads CASSPRTGGPYEQYF. Written as DNA, the CDR3 is TGTGCCAGCAGTCCCCGGACAGGGGGGCCCTACGAGCAGTACTTC.

The chain uses TRBV3-1 (or the pseudogene TRBV3-2) and TRBJ2-1, with a weak D call TRBD2 (6 bases). V lost 6 bases and J lost 9, with 9 bases in between. Germline V gene data show CDR1 as LGHDT and CDR2 as YNNKEL (reference sequence). The CDR3 runs to 11 residues. CDR3 bases: TGTGCCAGCAGGACTAGTGGTGAGCAGTTCTTC. Its translation: CASRTSGEQFF.

The chain couples TRBV5-1 to TRBJ1-6, with 8 bases identical to TRBD1. The CDR3 spans 16 residues. Looked up from germline, CDR1 is SGHRS and CDR2 is YFSETQ. After removal of 4 bases from V and 2 bases from J, the junction contained 5 bases not matched to a gene. DNA of the CDR3: TGCGCCAGCAGCCTGACAGGGGATCCCTATAATTCACCCCTCCACTTT. Protein product: CASSLTGDPYNSPLHF.

The chain is built from TRBV10-3 and TRBJ2-7; D may be TRBD1 (6 bases). V shed 1 base and J shed 0 bases, with 10 bases lying between them. Germline CDR1 is ENHRY and CDR2 is SYGVKD. This CDR3 has 15 amino acids. The CDR3 region has the DNA TGTGCCATCAGTGAGTGGACGGACAGCTCCTACGAGCAGTACTTC. Residues: CAISEWTDSSYEQYF.

CDR3 sequence (DNA): TGTGCCAGCTCACAAATGCAAGACAGACAAGAGACCCAGTACTTC. This translates into CASSQMQDRQETQYF. V gene TRBV18 combines with J gene TRBJ2-5; D is possibly TRBD1 (5 bases). The CDR3 is 15 amino acids. In germline, CDR1 is KGHSH, CDR2 LQKENI. V was clipped by 4 bases and J by 2 bases, with 14 bases between them.

The chain is built from TRBV3-1 (or the pseudogene TRBV3-2) and TRBJ2-1; D ambiguous. The germline V gene has CDR1 LGHDT and CDR2 YNNKEL (reference sequence). The V end lost 0 bases, the J end lost 5 bases, and 11 bases lay between the germline ends. The CDR3 loop spans 15 amino acids. As DNA, the CDR3 is TGTGCCAGCAGCCAAGAATCCCGCAGGAACAATGAGCAGTTCTTC. This sequence encodes CASSQESRRNNEQFF.

The CDR3 region is CSASLLAGESTDTQYF. The CDR3, as DNA: TGCAGTGCTAGTTTACTAGCGGGGGAGAGCACAGATACGCAGTATTTT. The V and J genes are TRBV20-1 and TRBJ2-3; TRBD2 matches at 11 bases. V shed 3 bases and J 0 bases; nucleotides not matched to a gene: 5. Germline V gene sequence: CDR1 DFQATT, CDR2 SNEGSKA (reference sequence). This CDR3 is built from 16 residues.

V gene TRBV11-2 combines with J gene TRBJ2-3, with TRBD2 matching 12 bases. Germline V lookup: CDR1 SGHAT, CDR2 FQNNGV. This CDR3 has 16 amino acids. Trimming at V came to 7 bases and at J to 3 bases, leaving 8 bases not matched to a gene. In DNA form, the CDR3 reads TGTGCCAGCACACGGACTAGCGGGGCGGGTACAGATACGCAGTATTTT. Amino acid sequence: CASTRTSGAGTDTQYF.

This clone was detected only a few times. The chain employs TRBV4-1 and TRBJ1-5; D is perhaps TRBD1 (5 bases). V shed 1 base and J shed 7 bases, with 14 bases lying between them. The CDR3 loop spans 15 amino acids. Germline CDR1 and CDR2: MGHRA and YSYEKL. The DNA for the CDR3 is TGCGCCAGCAGCCAAGGTCCTTGGGGGGGGCAGCCCCAGCATTTT. It codes for CASSQGPWGGQPQHF.

The CDR3 DNA reads TGTGCCAGCAGCCCGTCTAACTATGGCTACACCTTC. Translation gives CASSPSNYGYTF. The chain combines TRBV3-1 (or the pseudogene TRBV3-2) with TRBJ1-2; no clear D gene. Germline V CDR1 and CDR2: LGHDT, YNNKEL (reference sequence). The CDR3 is made up of 12 amino acids. The V end was cut by 4 bases, the J end by 0 bases, with 3 bases between.

The chain has TRBV5-6 and TRBJ1-5; no clear D gene. The CDR3 contains 13 residues. Germline loops: CDR1 SGHDT, CDR2 YYEEEE. Trimming pared 2 bases from V and 9 bases from J, leaving 12 bases between. CDR3: CASSLMRSSPQHF. CDR3 in DNA: TGTGCCAGCAGCTTAATGCGATCGTCGCCCCAGCATTTT.

The chain combines TRBV5-1 with TRBJ2-5; TRBD1 matches at 11 bases. The germline V gene has CDR1 SGHRS and CDR2 YFSETQ. The ends lost 2 bases at V and 2 bases at J; junction bases unmatched: 2. This CDR3 spans 15 amino acids. In DNA, the CDR3 is TGCGCCAGCAGCTTTGGGACAGGGGGGCAAGAGACCCAGTACTTC. The encoded protein is CASSFGTGGQETQYF.

J is TRBJ1-2 and V is TRBV2; maybe TRBD1 (6 bases). The CDR3 sequence is 13 residues long. The V gene's germline CDR1 is SNHLY and CDR2 FYNNEI. Trimming left V 4 bases short and J 1 base short, with 7 bases between. The CDR3 nucleotides are TGTGCCAGCAGTGCAGGGGTTAACTATGGCTACACCTTC. It encodes CASSAGVNYGYTF.

The genes are TRBV5-4 and TRBJ2-2; D is uncertain. Trimming stripped 4 bases from V and 0 bases from J, with 13 bases between. There are 16 residues in the CDR3. Germline V CDR1 and CDR2: SGHNT, YYREEE (reference sequence). The CDR3 protein is CASSAESIANTGELFF. The CDR3 DNA sequence: TGTGCCAGCAGCGCGGAAAGCATCGCGAACACCGGGGAGCTGTTTTTT.

This clone was found once. This chain links TRBV2 with TRBJ1-5; TRBD1 agrees at 12 bases. Germline V lookup: CDR1 SNHLY, CDR2 FYNNEI. Trimming cost V 6 bases and J 9 bases; bases outside gene matches: 9. The CDR3 consists of 15 residues. CDR3 in DNA: TGTGCCAGCAGCGGGGACAGGGGGCAGGGTCTGCCCCAGCATTTT. This translates into CASSGDRGQGLPQHF.